This T cell receptor beta chain was sequenced in a study of T cells in tumors after PD-1 blockade. Study-level information: Patients received pembrolizumab 200 mg every 3 weeks or cemiplimab 350 mg every 2 weeks.

In regard to this clone: Its antigen is not known.

The assay was immunoSEQ multiplex PCR, and TCRdb's table has in-frame clones only and misses some. Of 10,000 to 15,000 clones listed, nearly 65% are singletons. Overall study results and limits: Two pre-treatment samples showed no clonal replacement between them. Among squamous cell carcinoma expanded CD8+ clones, 40% to 50% of exhausted ones versus about 30% of others were novel.

Sequences were derived from tumor tissue, sampled before anti-PD-1 treatment. This sequence was found in a human donor with cutaneous squamous cell carcinoma.

CDR3 protein: CASSPQGQSYEQYF. DNA of the CDR3: TGTGCCAGCAGCCCCCAGGGACAGAGTTACGAGCAGTACTTC. V is TRBV3-1 (or the pseudogene TRBV3-2) and J is TRBJ2-7; 7 nucleotides agree with TRBD1. Germline values: CDR1 LGHDT, CDR2 YNNKEL (reference sequence). The CDR3 has 14 residues. V was clipped by 4 bases and J by 4 bases; unmatched bases: 7.